Below, one T cell receptor beta chain is given with its context. Its antigen is not identified. Using quantitative 5'-RACE with molecular barcodes, the authors made TCR beta libraries. TCRdb re-derived calls from the 5' RACE reads in MiXCR, one entry per CDR3 protein. The data hold 450,000 to 550,000 distinct CDR3 sequences, with about 5.4% observed a single time. The data are from a study of CD8 T cells in ankylosing spondylitis. The germline gives CDR1 MGHRA, CDR2 YSYEKL. The CDR3 sequence is 17 residues long. The V end lost 0 bases, the J end lost 1 base, and 15 bases lay between the germline ends. Study-level findings and limits: CD8+ cells made up the disease-linked clones, which were relatively rare in peripheral blood. From matched ankylosing spondylitis synovial fluid, disease-linked clones were reportedly recovered at significantly enriched levels. In ankylosing spondylitis blood, a motif of eight highly homologous TCR beta variants appeared characteristic.

The rearrangement links TRBV4-1 to TRBJ2-5; no definite D call. The source material was blood, either unsorted or a sorted T cell fraction (not recorded which). The clonotype comes from a male donor with ankylosing spondylitis. The CDR3 nucleotides are TGCGCCAGCAGCCAAGATCCCCGCAGCGCACCCCAAGAGACCCAGTACTTC. It translates to CASSQDPRSAPQETQYF.